The 10 T cell receptor beta chains below were found in one sample sequenced in a study of Ad26.COV2.S vaccination and SARS-CoV-2 variants listed by TCRdb under 2021. Libraries were constructed by the immunoSEQ multiplex PCR assay. This is the immuneACCESS table as TCRdb keeps it, with only in-frame sequences that have V and J called. A part of the clones is gone; compared with another copy, unresolved V genes explain less than half, and the rest is unexplained. Here the sample has 440,000 or so clones; about nine tenths occur a single time. About 4.1% of the sample belongs to the ten largest clones. Read against the paper, the sample's treatment or condition label means: roughly 20 received Ad26.COV2.S at low or high dose, single or two shots; a few received placebo; per-sample allocation not given. Repertoires of vaccine and placebo recipients were sequenced from samples collected on day 63 after the first injection.

Here the sequenced sample was peripheral blood, taken in a trial of Ad26.COV2.S vaccine versus placebo. The source is a person aged 18-65 years who received the Ad26.COV2.S COVID-19 vaccine or a placebo.

This chain joins TRBV7-2 and TRBJ2-1; 8 bases line up with TRBD2. The CDR3 has 15 amino acids. Germline CDR1 reads SGHTA; CDR2 reads FQGNSA. The ends lost 2 bases at V and 8 bases at J; junction bases unmatched: 8. CDR3: CASSLIGTSIHEQFF. The CDR3 DNA follows: TGTGCCAGCAGCTTAATTGGGACTAGTATCCATGAGCAGTTCTTC.

This chain connects TRBV5-1 to TRBJ1-6; TRBD1 matches 8 bases. The junction had 6 bases not matched to a gene; V was cut back by 4 bases and J by 3 bases. CDR3 length: 16 amino acids. The germline V gene encodes CDR1 SGHRS and CDR2 YFSETQ. The CDR3 bases are TGCGCCAGCAGCGAAGACACAGGGGGCTATAATTCACCCCTCCACTTT. The encoded protein is CASSEDTGGYNSPLHF.

The gene calls are TRBV28 and TRBJ1-4, with 7 positions matching TRBD1. This CDR3 is built from 16 residues. V dropped 5 bases and J dropped 5; count of bases not matched to a gene: 11. Looked up from germline, CDR1 is MDHEN and CDR2 is SYDVKM. CDR3 DNA sequence: TGTGCCAGCAGTCCAGGGACAGTAGCCTTAAATGAAAAACTGTTTTTT. Translated, it gives CASSPGTVALNEKLFF.

The chain combines TRBV28 with TRBJ2-3; 12 nucleotides match TRBD2. The J segment lost 1 base and the V segment lost 8 bases, leaving 19 bases of the junction unmatched. The CDR3 length is 20 residues. Germline loops: CDR1 MDHEN, CDR2 SYDVKM. CDR3 bases: TGTGCCAGCGAGTTCCCACCCACACCGGGACTAGCGGGCCGCACAGATACGCAGTATTTT. It translates to CASEFPPTPGLAGRTDTQYF.

The chain joins TRBV6-5 to TRBJ2-2; D uncertain. Looked up from germline, CDR1 is MNHEY and CDR2 is SVGAGI. The CDR3 covers 11 residues. V was cut by 6 bases and J by 4 bases, with 3 bases left in between. The CDR3 DNA sequence: TGTGCCAGCAGCTCCACCGGGGAGCTGTTTTTT. Its translation: CASSSTGELFF.

V and J are TRBV12-3 or TRBV12-4 and TRBJ2-5, with unresolved D. V gave up 0 bases and J gave up 5 bases, with 1 base separating them. The CDR3 loop spans 11 amino acids. The CDR3 coding sequence is TGTGCCAGCAGTTTAGCGGAGACCCAGTACTTC. Translation gives CASSLAETQYF.

The chain is built from TRBV7-2 and TRBJ2-7; D is ambiguous. The CDR3 has 12 amino acids. V was shortened by 3 bases and J by 7 bases, with 10 bases between the two germline ends. Germline V gives CDR1 SGHTA, CDR2 FQGNSA. CDR3 in amino acids: CASSFNLREQYF. CDR3 coding DNA: TGTGCCAGCAGCTTTAATTTACGAGAGCAGTACTTC.

V is TRBV4-2 and J is TRBJ2-7, with D unresolved. The CDR3 spans 13 residues. Germline CDR1 is LGHNA and CDR2 is YNFKEQ. Deletions cut 3 bases from V and 3 bases from J, with 9 bases between. The CDR3 coding sequence is TGTGCCAGCAGCCAGGACCGAGACTACGAGCAGTACTTC. It is translated as CASSQDRDYEQYF.

This clone was detected once. The chain recombines TRBV28 with TRBJ2-1, with 10 bases identical to TRBD2. CDR3 size: 14 residues. The germline V gene has CDR1 MDHEN and CDR2 SYDVKM. The trim removed 7 bases at V and 9 bases at J, leaving 9 bases unmatched. In DNA, the CDR3 is TGTGCCAGCAACGCCGGGACTAGCGTTTTTGAGCAGTTCTTC. Translating gives CASNAGTSVFEQFF.

This clone has a handful of counts. The rearrangement joins TRBV6-5 to TRBJ1-5; TRBD1 matches 8 bases. CDR3 length: 15 amino acids. Germline CDR1 reads MNHEY; CDR2 reads SVGAGI. V gave up 0 bases and J gave up 3 bases; unmatched junction bases: 1. The CDR3 sequence is CASSYSGQDNQPQHF. The CDR3 DNA is TGTGCCAGCAGTTACTCGGGACAGGACAATCAGCCCCAGCATTTT.